This T cell receptor (beta chain) was recorded in a study of T-cell reconstitution after alpha-beta-depleted transplantation in children. Unique molecular identifiers were incorporated when the TCRbeta library was constructed. One entry per CDR3 protein results from TCRdb running MiXCR on the PCR reads. The table lists about 91,000 distinct CDR3 sequences, approximately 9.2% of them singletons. Of note for this clonotype: This could be a read error, since a much larger clone is one nucleotide away.

The CDR3 length is 19 residues. Germline V gives CDR1 GTSNPN, CDR2 SVGIG (reference sequence). The V and J ends lost 1 base and 3 bases, in that order; junction bases with no gene match: 14. The genes are TRBV30 and TRBJ2-6; 8 nucleotides agree with TRBD2. Sequencing used PBMCs from the stem cell graft donor, obtained from the stem cell graft. The origin of this receptor is a human donor who donated a stem cell graft to a child with congenital amegakaryocytic thrombocytopenia. The CDR3 region is CAWSESGLGSLVGANVLTF. DNA of the CDR3: TGTGCCTGGAGTGAATCGGGACTAGGGTCCCTTGTTGGGGCCAACGTCCTGACTTTC.